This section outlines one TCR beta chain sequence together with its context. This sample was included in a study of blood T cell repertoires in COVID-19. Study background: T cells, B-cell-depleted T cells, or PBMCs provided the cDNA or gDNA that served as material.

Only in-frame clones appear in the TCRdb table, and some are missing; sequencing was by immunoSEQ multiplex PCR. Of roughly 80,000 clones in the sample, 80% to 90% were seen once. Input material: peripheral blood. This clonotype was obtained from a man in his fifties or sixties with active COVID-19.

The CDR3 DNA reads as TGTGCCAGCAGCGTAGTGAGTGGCACCGGGGAGCTGTTTTTT. Translated: CASSVVSGTGELFF. The chain combines TRBV9 with TRBJ2-2; D is undetermined. This CDR3 has 14 amino acids. CDR1 and CDR2 from the germline V gene are SGDLS and YYNGEE. V was pared by 0 bases and J by 4 bases, with 7 bases between.